These 32 T cell receptor beta chains came from one sample sequenced in a study of blood T cell repertoires in COVID-19. The assay was immunoSEQ multiplex PCR, and TCRdb's table has in-frame clones only and misses some. The sample lists around 300,000 clones, approximately 85% occurring once. The sequenced material came from peripheral blood. These receptor sequences come from a human donor in a cohort sampled during active COVID-19.

V is TRBV30 and J is TRBJ2-7; no firm D call. The CDR3 runs to 17 residues. Germline lookup yields CDR1 GTSNPN and CDR2 SVGIG (reference sequence). The V end lost 2 bases, the J end lost 0 bases, and 20 bases lay between the germline ends. CDR3 loop: CAWSSTTTGPSSYEQYF. For the CDR3, the DNA is TGTGCCTGGAGTTCGACGACAACCGGCCCGAGCTCCTACGAGCAGTACTTC.

The chain uses TRBV6-5 and TRBJ1-4; D ambiguous. The CDR3 has 12 amino acids. Germline V gene sequence: CDR1 MNHEY, CDR2 SVGAGI. Trimming took off 6 bases at V and 3 bases at J, with 5 bases between the two ends. The CDR3 coding sequence is TGTGCCAGCAGAGCGGCTAATGAAAAACTGTTTTTT. Translated, it gives CASRAANEKLFF.

This sequence joins TRBV6-5 and TRBJ1-1, with D tentatively TRBD1 (6 bases). The CDR3 is 15 amino acids. V was pared by 5 bases and J by 1 base, with 14 bases between. Looked up from germline, CDR1 is MNHEY and CDR2 is SVGAGI. The CDR3 coding sequence is TGTGCCAGCAGTCGGCGGCCGGGACAGAACACTGAAGCTTTCTTT. Protein: CASSRRPGQNTEAFF.

This clone was seen a handful of times. V and J are TRBV12-3 or TRBV12-4 and TRBJ2-5; D is uncertain. This CDR3 region has 12 residues. With 6 bases removed from V and 5 bases from J, the gap between germline ends came to 10 bases. Written as DNA, the CDR3 is TGTGCCAGCAGCTGGTCCGGGGAGACCCAGTACTTC. Its protein is CASSWSGETQYF.

This rearrangement joins TRBV9 to TRBJ2-3; D uncertain. Germline V gene data show CDR1 as SGDLS and CDR2 as YYNGEE. This CDR3 has 16 amino acids. With 0 bases removed from V and 4 bases from J, the gap between germline ends came to 15 bases. The CDR3 sequence is CASSVDLFVMADTQYF. CDR3 sequence (DNA): TGTGCCAGCAGCGTAGATCTATTCGTCATGGCAGATACGCAGTATTTT.

The chain carries TRBV2 and TRBJ1-4; possible D gene TRBD1, 5 bases. V lost 4 bases to trimming and J lost 7 bases, with 19 bases between them. CDR1 and CDR2 from the germline V gene are SNHLY and FYNNEI. This CDR3 contains 16 residues. The CDR3 nucleotides are TGTGCCAGCAGTGGGACGGGGAGGGGCGCGGGTGAAAAACTGTTTTTT. Translating gives CASSGTGRGAGEKLFF.

The J gene is TRBJ1-1, the V gene TRBV18; maybe TRBD1 (5 bases). The V gene's germline CDR1 is KGHSH and CDR2 LQKENI. The CDR3 has 14 amino acids. Trimming left V 1 base short and J 7 bases short, with 13 bases between. The CDR3 coding sequence is TGTGCCAGCTCACCACAGGGTTGGGGCGTTGAAGCTTTCTTT. Its translation: CASSPQGWGVEAFF.

The table lists this clone with a count of one. CDR3 nucleotide sequence: TGTGCCAGCAGCTTATTCGGTCTCAGCAATCAGCCCCAGCATTTT. Residues: CASSLFGLSNQPQHF. V and J are TRBV11-2 and TRBJ1-5; D gene unclear. V lost 2 bases and J lost 1, with 9 bases in between. This CDR3 has 15 amino acids. From germline, CDR1 is SGHAT and CDR2 FQNNGV.

The V and J genes are TRBV10-3 and TRBJ1-1; D unclear. Germline V lookup: CDR1 ENHRY, CDR2 SYGVKD. Deletions cut 0 bases from V and 4 bases from J, with 9 bases between. This CDR3 is 14 amino acids long. CDR3 region: CAISESSGGTEAFF. As DNA, the CDR3 is TGTGCCATCAGTGAGTCCTCTGGCGGCACTGAAGCTTTCTTT.

The chain recombines TRBV3-1 (or the pseudogene TRBV3-2) with TRBJ2-2, with unresolved D. The germline V and J ends were trimmed by 4 bases and 11 bases, with 14 bases remaining between them. Germline V gene lookup returns CDR1 LGHDT and CDR2 YNNKEL (reference sequence). The CDR3 has 13 residues. CDR3 sequence: CASSPRLVGELFF. In nucleotides, the CDR3 is TGTGCCAGCAGCCCGCGGCTGGTTGGTGAGCTGTTTTTT.

The gene calls are TRBV14 and TRBJ2-7; possibly TRBD2 for D (6 bases). The CDR3 is made up of 13 amino acids. V lost 1 base to trimming and J lost 5 bases, with 9 bases between them. CDR1 is SGHDN and CDR2 is FVKESK in the germline V gene. In nucleotides, the CDR3 is TGTGCCAGCAGCCAAGGGCTAGCGAACGAGCAGTACTTC. It encodes CASSQGLANEQYF.

V gene TRBV5-1 combines with J gene TRBJ1-2; TRBD1 agrees at 8 bases. Germline CDR1 is SGHRS and CDR2 is YFSETQ. This CDR3 is 12 amino acids long. V was pared by 4 bases and J by 8 bases, with 4 bases of the junction left unmatched. The chain's CDR3 is CASSTDRGGYTF. Written as DNA, the CDR3 is TGCGCCAGCAGCACCGACAGGGGCGGCTACACCTTC.

The V and J genes are TRBV28 and TRBJ2-4, with TRBD1 identical over 7 bases. CDR1 and CDR2 (germline): MDHEN, SYDVKM. With 3 bases clipped from V and 3 bases from J, the junction kept 14 bases outside the gene matches. The CDR3 is 18 residues long. Written as DNA, the CDR3 is TGTGCCAGCAGTTTGGCTGGCAGAACAGGGGTGGGCAAAAACATTCAGTACTTC. This translates into CASSLAGRTGVGKNIQYF.

The CDR3 loop is CASSLEAGISSYNEQFF. CDR3 in DNA: TGTGCCAGCAGCTTAGAGGCGGGAATAAGCTCCTACAATGAGCAGTTCTTC. The chain carries TRBV7-8 and TRBJ2-1; a weak D match, TRBD2 (6 bases). This CDR3 is 17 amino acids long. CDR1 and CDR2 from the germline V gene are SGHVS and FQNEAQ. Between the trimmed V and J ends, which lost 1 base and 0 bases, there was a span of 13 bases.

The genes are TRBV5-1 and TRBJ2-1; TRBD2 agrees at 13 bases. Trimming cost V 4 bases and J 10 bases; bases outside gene matches: 11. The CDR3 is 16 residues long. From germline, CDR1 is SGHRS and CDR2 YFSETQ. CDR3 protein: CASSQMTSGGPGEQFF. The CDR3, as DNA: TGCGCCAGCAGCCAAATGACTAGCGGGGGGCCTGGGGAGCAGTTCTTC. The complete variable domain, with remaining parts taken from reference TRBV5-1 and TRBJ2-1, reads KAGVTQTPRYLIKTRGQQVTLSCSPISGHRSVSWYQQTPGQGLQFLFEYFSETQRNKGNFPGRFSGRQFSNSRSEMNVSTLELGDSALYLCASSQMTSGGPGEQFFGPGTRLTVL.

The chain is built from TRBV7-3 and TRBJ2-1; D is perhaps TRBD2 (6 bases). V lost 5 bases, J lost 4 bases, and 18 bases lay in between. Germline V gene data show CDR1 as SGHTA and CDR2 as FQGTGA. The CDR3 contains 16 residues. The CDR3 reads CASSLNAGNKYNEQFF. In nucleotides, the CDR3 is TGTGCCAGCAGCCTAAACGCGGGGAACAAATACAATGAGCAGTTCTTC.

The J gene is TRBJ1-1, the V gene TRBV5-6; D gene ambiguous. The CDR3 consists of 14 residues. V lost 4 bases to trimming and J lost 1 base, with 11 bases between them. Germline values: CDR1 SGHDT, CDR2 YYEEEE. DNA of the CDR3: TGTGCCAGCAGCCCGCGGGAAACGAACACTGAAGCTTTCTTT. The encoded protein is CASSPRETNTEAFF.

This chain connects TRBV20-1 to TRBJ1-1; D may be TRBD1 (5 bases). Germline assignment: CDR1 DFQATT and CDR2 SNEGSKA (reference sequence). This CDR3 comprises 14 residues. Trimming took 3 bases from V and 0 from J, leaving 11 bases between them. This chain's CDR3 is CSASFRTLNTEAFF. The CDR3 DNA is TGCAGTGCTAGTTTCCGGACACTGAACACTGAAGCTTTCTTT.

V gene TRBV19 combines with J gene TRBJ1-5; 8 nucleotides align to TRBD1. Germline assignment: CDR1 LNHDA and CDR2 SQIVND (reference sequence). This CDR3 region has 19 residues. Germline trimming cut 0 bases from V and 0 bases from J; bases unmatched to any gene: 10. CDR3 nucleotides: TGTGCCAGTAGTATAGATCGATACAGGGGGGGTTATAGCAATCAGCCCCAGCATTTT. It codes for CASSIDRYRGGYSNQPQHF.

The sample holds one count of this clone. Within the sample, other DNA sequences also encode this same CDR3. V usage is TRBV27 and J usage is TRBJ2-7; D possibly corresponds to TRBD1 (6 bases). Germline V gives CDR1 MNHEY, CDR2 SMNVEV (reference sequence). The CDR3 is made up of 12 amino acids. Trimming pared 5 bases from V and 5 bases from J, leaving 10 bases between. CDR3 in DNA: TGTGCCAGCAGTAGCACAGGGAACGAGCAGTACTTC. It encodes CASSSTGNEQYF.

Here the CDR3 reads CASSHRQGKIDAGELFF. The DNA of the CDR3 is TGCGCCAGCAGCCATAGACAGGGCAAGATCGACGCCGGGGAGCTGTTTTTT. This chain links TRBV4-1 with TRBJ2-2; 7 bases map to TRBD1. The CDR3 contains 17 residues. Per the germline V gene, CDR1 is MGHRA and CDR2 is YSYEKL. Losses at the gene ends were 3 bases for V and 6 bases for J; bases not matched to a gene: 13.

The genes are TRBV3-1 (or the pseudogene TRBV3-2) and TRBJ2-3, with TRBD2 matching over 7 bases. CDR3 size: 15 residues. Germline loops: CDR1 LGHDT, CDR2 YNNKEL (reference sequence). Trimming took 4 bases from V and 3 from J; bases not matched to a gene: 7. The CDR3 bases are TGTGCCAGCAGCCGTAAGCGGGGTAAAACAGATACGCAGTATTTT. This translates into CASSRKRGKTDTQYF.

The count of this clone is one. As DNA, the CDR3 is TGTGCCATCAGTGACGGGTACTATGGCTACACCTTC. Its translation is CAISDGYYGYTF. The rearrangement uses TRBV10-3 and TRBJ1-2; D unresolved. The CDR3 extends over 12 amino acids. Germline-derived CDR1 and CDR2 are ENHRY and SYGVKD. V lost 3 bases and J lost 3, with 5 bases in between.

V is TRBV10-3 and J is TRBJ2-3, with D tentatively TRBD1 (6 bases). This CDR3 has 15 amino acids. V was shortened by 6 bases and J by 0 bases, with 13 bases between the two germline ends. Germline CDR1 is ENHRY and CDR2 is SYGVKD. CDR3 residues: CAIRDRDKSTDTQYF. The CDR3 DNA reads TGTGCCATCAGGGACCGGGACAAAAGCACAGATACGCAGTATTTT.

V is TRBV7-8 and J is TRBJ1-2, with 8 bases matching TRBD1. The V gene's germline CDR1 is SGHVS and CDR2 FQNEAQ. CDR3 length: 14 residues. V lost 1 base and J lost 7; bases outside the gene matches: 5. The CDR3 DNA follows: TGTGCCAGCAGCTTAGAACAGGGGGAAGTTGGCTACACCTTC. Residues: CASSLEQGEVGYTF.

V usage is TRBV9 and J usage is TRBJ2-2; the match to TRBD2 covers 9 bases. The CDR3 is 16 amino acids. In germline, CDR1 is SGDLS, CDR2 YYNGEE. V lost 0 bases, J lost 5 bases, and 5 bases stayed unmatched. CDR3 DNA: TGTGCCAGCAGCGTAGTGTGGAGCGGGGGGACCGGGGAGCTGTTTTTT. As protein: CASSVVWSGGTGELFF.

The rearrangement joins TRBV5-1 to TRBJ2-7; 7 positions agree with TRBD1. The CDR3 sequence is 15 residues long. Unmatched junction bases numbered 10, after V lost 5 bases and J lost 2 bases. The V gene's germline CDR1 is SGHRS and CDR2 YFSETQ. CDR3 coding DNA: TGCGCCAGCAGTCCCGGGACAGCCCTAACCTACGAGCAGTACTTC. Protein: CASSPGTALTYEQYF.

The V and J genes are TRBV5-5 and TRBJ2-7; D perhaps matches TRBD2 (6 bases). V gave up 3 bases and J gave up 1 base, with 14 bases separating them. This CDR3 has 15 amino acids. Germline CDR1 SGHKS, CDR2 YYEKEE (reference sequence). CDR3 residues: CASSYRGIDSYEQYF. CDR3 DNA sequence: TGTGCCAGCAGCTACCGGGGGATTGATTCCTACGAGCAGTACTTC.

The V call is TRBV5-1, the J call TRBJ2-7; TRBD2 is a possible D gene (7 bases). CDR3 length: 15 residues. The germline V and J ends were trimmed by 0 bases and 0 bases, with 10 bases remaining between them. Germline V gene data show CDR1 as SGHRS and CDR2 as YFSETQ. CDR3 amino acids: CASSLVGGDSYEQYF. As DNA, the CDR3 is TGCGCCAGCAGCTTGGTAGGGGGGGACTCCTACGAGCAGTACTTC.

The rearrangement joins TRBV6-5 to TRBJ2-7; 9 bases line up with TRBD1. V was clipped by 7 bases and J by 7 bases; unmatched bases: 14. Germline V lookup: CDR1 MNHEY, CDR2 SVGAGI. The CDR3 has 15 residues. The CDR3 nucleotides read TGTGCCAGCACTGGGGGGGGACAGGGTTTCCAAGAGCAGTACTTC. It specifies CASTGGGQGFQEQYF.

V is TRBV27 and J is TRBJ2-1, with TRBD2 identical over 9 bases. Germline V gives CDR1 MNHEY, CDR2 SMNVEV (reference sequence). CDR3 length: 14 amino acids. The trim removed 3 bases at V and 9 bases at J, leaving 6 bases unmatched. CDR3 bases: TGTGCCAGCAGTTTGCCGCGGGGGGGCAGTGAGCAGTTCTTC. It is translated as CASSLPRGGSEQFF.

This sequence joins TRBV29-1 and TRBJ1-1; no definite D call. Germline V gives CDR1 SQVTM, CDR2 ANQGSEA. The CDR3 loop spans 14 amino acids. V was trimmed by 4 bases and J by 1 base, leaving 13 bases between them. The CDR3 coding sequence is TGCAGCGTTGTCGTGCGACAAGGGAACACTGAAGCTTTCTTT. It codes for CSVVVRQGNTEAFF.